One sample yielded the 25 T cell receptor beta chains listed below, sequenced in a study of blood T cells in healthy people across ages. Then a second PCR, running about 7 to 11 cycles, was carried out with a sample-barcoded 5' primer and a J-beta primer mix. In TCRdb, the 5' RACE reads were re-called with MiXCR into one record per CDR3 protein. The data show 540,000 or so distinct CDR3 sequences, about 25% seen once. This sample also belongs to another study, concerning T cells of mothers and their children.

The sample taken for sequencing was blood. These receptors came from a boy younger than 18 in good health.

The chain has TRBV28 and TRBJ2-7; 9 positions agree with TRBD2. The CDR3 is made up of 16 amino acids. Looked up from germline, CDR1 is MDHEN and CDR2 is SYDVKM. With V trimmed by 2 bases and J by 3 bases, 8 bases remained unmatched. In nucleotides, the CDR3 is TGTGCCAGCAGTTTAGGAAGTAGCGGGAGAAACTACGAGCAGTACTTC. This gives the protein CASSLGSSGRNYEQYF.

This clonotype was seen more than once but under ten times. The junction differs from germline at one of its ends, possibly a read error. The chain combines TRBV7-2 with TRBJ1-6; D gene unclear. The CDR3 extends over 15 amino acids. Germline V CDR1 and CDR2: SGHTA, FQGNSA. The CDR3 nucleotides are TGTGCCAGCAGCCTTTTGTGGGCCTATAATCCACCCCTCCACTTT. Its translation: CASSLLWAYNPPLHF. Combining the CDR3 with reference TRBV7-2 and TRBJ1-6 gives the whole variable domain GAGVSQSPSNKVTEKGKDVELRCDPISGHTALYWYRQSLGQGLEFLIYFQGNSAPDKSGLPSDRFSAERTGGSVSTLTIQRTQQEDSAVYLCASSLLWAYNPPLHFGNGTRLTVT.

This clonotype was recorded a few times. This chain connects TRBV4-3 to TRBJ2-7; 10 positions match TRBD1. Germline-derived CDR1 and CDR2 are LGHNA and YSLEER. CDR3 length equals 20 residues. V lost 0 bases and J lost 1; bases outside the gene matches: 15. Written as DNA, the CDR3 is TGCGCCAGCAGCCAAGATCTTCGGACAGGGGGTGTCTTCGGGTCCTACGAGCAGTACTTC. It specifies CASSQDLRTGGVFGSYEQYF.

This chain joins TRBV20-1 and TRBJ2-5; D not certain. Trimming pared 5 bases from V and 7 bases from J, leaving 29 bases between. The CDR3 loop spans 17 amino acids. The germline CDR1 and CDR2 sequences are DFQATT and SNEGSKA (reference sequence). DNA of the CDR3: TGCAGTGCTGCCTCGTTCCTAGTCCGGGCCTCCCCCGGGACCCAGTACTTC. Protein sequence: CSAASFLVRASPGTQYF.

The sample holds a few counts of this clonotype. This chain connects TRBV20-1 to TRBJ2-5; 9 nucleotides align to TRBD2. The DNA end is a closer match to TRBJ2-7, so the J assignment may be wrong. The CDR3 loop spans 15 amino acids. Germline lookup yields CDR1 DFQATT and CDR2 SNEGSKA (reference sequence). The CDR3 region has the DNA TGCAGTGCTAATGTACTAGCGGGTTCCTCCTACGAGCAGTACTTC. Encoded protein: CSANVLAGSSYEQYF.

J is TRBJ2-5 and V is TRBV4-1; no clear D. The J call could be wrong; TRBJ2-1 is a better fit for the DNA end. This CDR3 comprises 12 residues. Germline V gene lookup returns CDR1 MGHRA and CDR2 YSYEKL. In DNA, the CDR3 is TGCGCCAGCAGCCAAGTACGGTATGAGCAGTTCTTC. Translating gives CASSQVRYEQFF.

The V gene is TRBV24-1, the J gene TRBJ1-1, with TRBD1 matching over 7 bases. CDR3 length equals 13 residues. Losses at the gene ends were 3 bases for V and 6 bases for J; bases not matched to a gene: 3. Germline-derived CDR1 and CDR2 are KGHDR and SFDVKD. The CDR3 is CATSDPGQPEAFF. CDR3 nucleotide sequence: TGTGCCACCAGTGATCCGGGACAGCCTGAAGCTTTCTTT.

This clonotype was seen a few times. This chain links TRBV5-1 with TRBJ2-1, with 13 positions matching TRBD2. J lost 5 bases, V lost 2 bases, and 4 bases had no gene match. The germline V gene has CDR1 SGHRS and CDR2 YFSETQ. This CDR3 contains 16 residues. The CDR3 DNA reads TGCGCCAGCAGCTTCGGACTAGCGGGGGAGCACAATGAGCAGTTCTTC. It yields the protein CASSFGLAGEHNEQFF.

CDR3 in amino acids: CASVRDTGANVLTF. The CDR3, as DNA: TGTGCCAGCGTGAGGGATACTGGGGCCAACGTCCTGACTTTC. This chain joins TRBV7-9 and TRBJ2-6; D perhaps matches TRBD2 (5 bases). Looked up from germline, CDR1 is SEHNR and CDR2 is FQNEAQ (reference sequence). The germline V and J ends were trimmed by 8 bases and 2 bases, with 10 bases remaining between them. CDR3 length: 14 amino acids.

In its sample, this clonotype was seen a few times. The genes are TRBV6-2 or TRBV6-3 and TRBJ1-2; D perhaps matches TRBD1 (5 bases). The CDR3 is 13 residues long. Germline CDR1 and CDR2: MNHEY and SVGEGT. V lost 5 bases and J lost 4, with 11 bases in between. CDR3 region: CASSPTEIYGYTF. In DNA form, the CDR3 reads TGTGCCAGCAGTCCGACAGAGATCTATGGCTACACCTTC.

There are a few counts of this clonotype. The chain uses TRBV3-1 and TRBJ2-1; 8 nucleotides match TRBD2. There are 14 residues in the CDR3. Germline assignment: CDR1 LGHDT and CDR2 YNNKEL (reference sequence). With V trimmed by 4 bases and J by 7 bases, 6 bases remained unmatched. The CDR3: CASSPGGHLNEQFF. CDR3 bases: TGTGCCAGCAGCCCGGGGGGGCATTTAAATGAGCAGTTCTTC.

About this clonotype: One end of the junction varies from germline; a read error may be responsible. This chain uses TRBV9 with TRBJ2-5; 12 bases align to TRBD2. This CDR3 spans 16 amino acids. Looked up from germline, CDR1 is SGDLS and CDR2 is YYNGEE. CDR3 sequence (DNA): TGTGCCAGCGGCGTAGCTCCTAGCGGGAGGGCGGAGACCCAGTACTTC. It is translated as CASGVAPSGRAETQYF.

The CDR3 protein is CASSVDYAETQYF. The CDR3 DNA follows: TGTGCCAGCAGCGTAGATTACGCGGAGACCCAGTACTTC. The chain combines TRBV9 with TRBJ2-5; no firm D call. From germline, CDR1 is SGDLS and CDR2 YYNGEE. With 0 bases removed from V and 5 bases from J, the gap between germline ends came to 8 bases. This CDR3 has 13 residues.

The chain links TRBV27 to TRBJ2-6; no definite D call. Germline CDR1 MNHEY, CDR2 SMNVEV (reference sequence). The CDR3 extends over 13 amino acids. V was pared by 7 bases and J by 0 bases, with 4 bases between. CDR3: CASIPSGANVLTF. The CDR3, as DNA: TGTGCCAGCATTCCCTCTGGGGCCAACGTCCTGACTTTC.

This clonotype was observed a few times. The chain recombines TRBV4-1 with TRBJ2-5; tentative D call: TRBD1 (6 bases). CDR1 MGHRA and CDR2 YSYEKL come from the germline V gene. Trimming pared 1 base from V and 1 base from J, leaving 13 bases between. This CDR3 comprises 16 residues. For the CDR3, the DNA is TGCGCCAGCAGCCAAGGGCAGGGGATATTCCAAGAGACCCAGTACTTC. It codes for CASSQGQGIFQETQYF.

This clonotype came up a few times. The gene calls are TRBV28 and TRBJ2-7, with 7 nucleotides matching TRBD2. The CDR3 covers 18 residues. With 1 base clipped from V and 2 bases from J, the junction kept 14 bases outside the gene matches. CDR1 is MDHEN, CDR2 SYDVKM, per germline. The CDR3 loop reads CASSLSSWEGLITYEQYF. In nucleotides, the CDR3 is TGTGCCAGCAGTTTATCATCCTGGGAGGGCCTGATAACCTACGAGCAGTACTTC.

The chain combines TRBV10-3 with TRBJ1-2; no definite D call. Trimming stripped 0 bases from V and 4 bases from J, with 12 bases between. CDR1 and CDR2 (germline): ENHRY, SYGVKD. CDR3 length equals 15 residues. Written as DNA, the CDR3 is TGTGCCATCAGTGAGTCGAAGGCCGGGCCCTATGGCTACACCTTC. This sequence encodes CAISESKAGPYGYTF.

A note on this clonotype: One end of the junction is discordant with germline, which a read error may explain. Here the CDR3 DNA reads TGTGCTAGTGGGTTGGGACAGTACACAGATACGCAGTATTTT. It codes for CASGLGQYTDTQYF. V usage is TRBV12-5 and J usage is TRBJ2-3, with 7 bases lining up with TRBD1. The germline V gene has CDR1 LGHNT and CDR2 FRNRAP. The length of the CDR3 is 14 residues.

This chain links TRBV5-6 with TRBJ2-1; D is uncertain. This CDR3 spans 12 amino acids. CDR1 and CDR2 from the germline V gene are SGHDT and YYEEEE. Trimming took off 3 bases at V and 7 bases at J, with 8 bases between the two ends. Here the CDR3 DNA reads TGTGCCAGCAGCTGGAAAGCGAATGAGCAGTTCTTC. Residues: CASSWKANEQFF.

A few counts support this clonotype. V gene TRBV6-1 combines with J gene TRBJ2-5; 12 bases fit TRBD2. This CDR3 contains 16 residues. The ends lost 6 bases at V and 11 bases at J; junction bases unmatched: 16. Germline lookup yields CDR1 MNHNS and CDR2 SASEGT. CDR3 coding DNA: TGTGCCAGCAGCACCTCTAGCGGGAGGGCCGCTGGGGAGCAGTACTTC. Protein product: CASSTSSGRAAGEQYF.

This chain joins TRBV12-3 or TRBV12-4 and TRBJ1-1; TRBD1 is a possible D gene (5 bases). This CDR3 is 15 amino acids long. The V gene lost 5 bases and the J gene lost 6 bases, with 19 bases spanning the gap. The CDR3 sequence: CASSRPPGRVPEAFF. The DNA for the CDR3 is TGTGCCAGCAGTAGGCCGCCAGGCAGGGTGCCTGAAGCTTTCTTT.

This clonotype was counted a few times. The CDR3: CSARDFGSGRKETQYF. The CDR3 DNA follows: TGCAGTGCTAGAGATTTCGGTAGCGGGAGGAAAGAGACCCAGTACTTC. This sequence joins TRBV20-1 and TRBJ2-5, with 10 bases aligning to TRBD2. Germline CDR1 DFQATT, CDR2 SNEGSKA (reference sequence). The CDR3 extends over 16 amino acids. Unmatched junction bases numbered 7, after V lost 0 bases and J lost 3 bases.

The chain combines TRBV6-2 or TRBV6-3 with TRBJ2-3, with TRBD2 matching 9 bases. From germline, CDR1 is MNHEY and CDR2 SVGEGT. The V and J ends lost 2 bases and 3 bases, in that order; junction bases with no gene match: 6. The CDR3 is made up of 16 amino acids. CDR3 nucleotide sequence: TGTGCCAGCAGTTACCGTATAGCGGGGGAGACAGATACGCAGTATTTT. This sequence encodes CASSYRIAGETDTQYF.

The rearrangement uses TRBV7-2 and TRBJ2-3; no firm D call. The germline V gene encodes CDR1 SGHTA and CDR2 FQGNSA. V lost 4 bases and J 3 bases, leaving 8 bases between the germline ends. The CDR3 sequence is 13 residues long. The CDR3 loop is CASSSDMTDTQYF. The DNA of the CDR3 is TGTGCCAGCAGCTCCGATATGACAGATACGCAGTATTTT.

Here the CDR3 DNA reads TGTGCCAGCAGTCCGGCTGGATCGAGCGGAATGAACACTGAAGCTTTCTTT. This sequence encodes CASSPAGSSGMNTEAFF. The chain recombines TRBV27 with TRBJ1-1; D ambiguous. The CDR3 spans 17 residues. Germline V gene data show CDR1 as MNHEY and CDR2 as SMNVEV (reference sequence). V was shortened by 5 bases and J by 0 bases, with 19 bases between the two germline ends.